This T cell receptor beta chain was sequenced during a study of T cells after yellow fever vaccination. Study information: SMART-Seq v4 Ultra Low Input prepared libraries from low-cell fractions. Notes on the study in general: Abundant contaminating clonotypes from the bulk population could appear in FACS-sorted repertoires.

TCRdb itself ran the 5' RACE reads through MiXCR, one entry per CDR3 protein. The table lists 250,000 to 400,000 distinct CDR3 sequences, roughly 4.3% of them singletons. This clonotype was counted between two and nine times. Its antigen is still unknown. V was pared by 2 bases and J by 8 bases, with 9 bases between. This CDR3 is built from 13 residues. The V gene's germline CDR1 is MNHEY and CDR2 SVGAGI. The starting material was PBMCs, obtained 15 days after the yellow fever booster vaccination. The rearrangement links TRBV6-5 to TRBJ1-4; D gene ambiguous. The TCR originated in a young man who received the YFV17D yellow fever vaccine. This CDR3 is CASSYAHGEKLFF. DNA of the CDR3: TGTGCCAGCAGTTACGCGCACGGAGAAAAACTGTTTTTT.